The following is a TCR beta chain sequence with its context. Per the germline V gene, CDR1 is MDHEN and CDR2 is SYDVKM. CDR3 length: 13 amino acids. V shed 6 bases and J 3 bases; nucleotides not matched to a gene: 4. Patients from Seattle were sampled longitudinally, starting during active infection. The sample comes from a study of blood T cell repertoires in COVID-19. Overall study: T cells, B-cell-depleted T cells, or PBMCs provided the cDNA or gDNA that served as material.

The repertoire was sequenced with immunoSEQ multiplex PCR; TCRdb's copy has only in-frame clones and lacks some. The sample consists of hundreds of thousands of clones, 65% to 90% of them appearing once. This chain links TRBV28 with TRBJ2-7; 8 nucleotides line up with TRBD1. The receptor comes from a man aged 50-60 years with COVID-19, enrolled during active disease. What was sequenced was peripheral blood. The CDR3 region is CASRTGAVYEQYF. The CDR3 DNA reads TGTGCCAGCAGGACAGGGGCCGTCTACGAGCAGTACTTC.